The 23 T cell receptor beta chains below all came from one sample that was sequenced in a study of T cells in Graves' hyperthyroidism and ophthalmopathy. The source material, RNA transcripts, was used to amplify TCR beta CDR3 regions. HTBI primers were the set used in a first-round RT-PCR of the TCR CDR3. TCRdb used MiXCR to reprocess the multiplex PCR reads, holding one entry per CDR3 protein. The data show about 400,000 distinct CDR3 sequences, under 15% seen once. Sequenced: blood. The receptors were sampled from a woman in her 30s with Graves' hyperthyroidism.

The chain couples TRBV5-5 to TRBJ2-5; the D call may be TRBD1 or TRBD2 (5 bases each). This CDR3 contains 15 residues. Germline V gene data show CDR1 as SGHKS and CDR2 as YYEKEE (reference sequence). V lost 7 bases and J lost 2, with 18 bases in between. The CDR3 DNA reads TGTGCCAGCCGCAGATTGGGGACGATACAAGAGACCCAGTACTTC. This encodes CASRRLGTIQETQYF.

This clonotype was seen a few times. DNA for the CDR3: TGTGCCAGCAGCCATGGCAGGGCCAACACCGGGGAGCTGTTTTTT. Translating gives CASSHGRANTGELFF. This chain joins TRBV3-1 and TRBJ2-2, with D possibly TRBD1 on 5 matching bases. The CDR3 has 15 residues. Germline loops: CDR1 LGHDT, CDR2 YNNKEL (reference sequence). V was cut by 3 bases and J by 2 bases, with 10 bases left in between.

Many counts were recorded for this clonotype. Written as DNA, the CDR3 is TGCAGTGCTAGCCCAATCCAAAATTCACCCCTCCACTTT. As protein: CSASPIQNSPLHF. The genes are TRBV20-1 and TRBJ1-6; D not certain. Trimming left V 3 bases short and J 7 bases short, with 10 bases between. Germline CDR1 reads DFQATT; CDR2 reads SNEGSKA (reference sequence). This CDR3 spans 13 amino acids.

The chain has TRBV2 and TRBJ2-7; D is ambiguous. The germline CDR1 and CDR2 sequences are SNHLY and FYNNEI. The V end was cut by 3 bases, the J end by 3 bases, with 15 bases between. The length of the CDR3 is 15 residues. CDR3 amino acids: CASSEKLGRLYEQYF. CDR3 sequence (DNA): TGTGCCAGCAGTGAGAAGCTAGGCCGTCTCTACGAGCAGTACTTC.

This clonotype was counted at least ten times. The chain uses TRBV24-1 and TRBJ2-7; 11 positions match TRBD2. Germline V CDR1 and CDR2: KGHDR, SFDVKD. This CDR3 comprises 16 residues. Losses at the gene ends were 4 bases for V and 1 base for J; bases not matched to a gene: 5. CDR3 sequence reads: CATSDPGLAGSYEQYF. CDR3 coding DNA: TGTGCCACCAGTGACCCAGGACTAGCGGGTTCCTACGAGCAGTACTTC.

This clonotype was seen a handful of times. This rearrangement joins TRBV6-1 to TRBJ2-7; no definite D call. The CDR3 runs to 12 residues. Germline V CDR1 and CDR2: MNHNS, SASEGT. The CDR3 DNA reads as TGTGCGAACCGTACAGCCACCTACGAGCAGTACTTC. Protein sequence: CANRTATYEQYF.

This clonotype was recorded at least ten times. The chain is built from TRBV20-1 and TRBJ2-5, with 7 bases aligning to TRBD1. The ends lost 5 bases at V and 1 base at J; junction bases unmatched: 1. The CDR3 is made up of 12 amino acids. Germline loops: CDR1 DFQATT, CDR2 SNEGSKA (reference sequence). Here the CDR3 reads CSAWDSQETQYF. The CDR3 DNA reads TGCAGTGCTTGGGACAGCCAAGAGACCCAGTACTTC.

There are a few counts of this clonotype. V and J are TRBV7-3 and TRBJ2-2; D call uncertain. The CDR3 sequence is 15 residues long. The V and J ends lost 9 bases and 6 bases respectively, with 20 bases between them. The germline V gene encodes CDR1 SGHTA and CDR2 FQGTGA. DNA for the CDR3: TGTGCCAGACCAACATGGGTCCAGATGGCCGGGGAGCTGTTTTTT. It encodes CARPTWVQMAGELFF.

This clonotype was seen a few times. CDR3 bases: TGTGCCAGCGGTACAGGGGGGAACACTGAAGCTTTCTTT. Amino acids: CASGTGGNTEAFF. V and J are TRBV9 and TRBJ1-1, with TRBD1 identical over 8 bases. V dropped 7 bases and J dropped 1; count of bases not matched to a gene: 3. The CDR3 is 13 residues long. Germline V gene lookup returns CDR1 SGDLS and CDR2 YYNGEE.

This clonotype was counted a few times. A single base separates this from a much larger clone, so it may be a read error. The CDR3: CASSFGQRNQPLHF. Written as DNA, the CDR3 is TGTGCCAGCAGCTTTGGACAGCGCAATCAGCCCCTGCATTTT. This chain joins TRBV13 and TRBJ1-5; TRBD1 might be the D (6 bases). This CDR3 is 14 amino acids long. CDR1 is PRHDT, CDR2 FYEKMQ, per germline (reference sequence). The entire variable domain, with the rest obtained from reference TRBV13 and TRBJ1-5, is as follows: AAGVIQSPRHLIKEKRETATLKCYPIPRHDTVYWYQQGPGQDPQFLISFYEKMQSDKGSIPDRFSAQQFSDYHSELNMSSLELGDSALYFCASSFGQRNQPLHFGDGTRLSIL.

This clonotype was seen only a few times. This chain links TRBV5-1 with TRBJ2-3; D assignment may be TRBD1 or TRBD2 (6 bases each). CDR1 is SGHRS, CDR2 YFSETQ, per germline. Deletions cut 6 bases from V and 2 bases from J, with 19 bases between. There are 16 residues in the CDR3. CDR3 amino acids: CASTLGASANTDTQYF. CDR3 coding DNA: TGCGCCAGCACTCTGGGGGCTAGCGCAAACACAGATACGCAGTATTTT. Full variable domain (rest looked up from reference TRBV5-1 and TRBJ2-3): KAGVTQTPRYLIKTRGQQVTLSCSPISGHRSVSWYQQTPGQGLQFLFEYFSETQRNKGNFPGRFSGRQFSNSRSEMNVSTLELGDSALYLCASTLGASANTDTQYFGPGTRLTVL.

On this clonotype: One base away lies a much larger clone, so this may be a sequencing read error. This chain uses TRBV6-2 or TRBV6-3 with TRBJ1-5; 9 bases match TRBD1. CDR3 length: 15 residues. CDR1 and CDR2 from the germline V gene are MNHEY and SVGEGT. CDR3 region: CAGSSGTGSNQPQHF. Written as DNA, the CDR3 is TGTGCCGGCAGTTCCGGGACAGGGAGCAATCAGCCCCAGCATTTT.

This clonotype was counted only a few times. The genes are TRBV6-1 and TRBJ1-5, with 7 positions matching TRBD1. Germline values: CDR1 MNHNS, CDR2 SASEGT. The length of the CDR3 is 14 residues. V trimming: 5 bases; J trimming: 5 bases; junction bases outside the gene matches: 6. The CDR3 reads CASSQRQGYQPQHF. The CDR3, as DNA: TGTGCCAGCAGTCAGCGACAGGGATATCAGCCCCAGCATTTT.

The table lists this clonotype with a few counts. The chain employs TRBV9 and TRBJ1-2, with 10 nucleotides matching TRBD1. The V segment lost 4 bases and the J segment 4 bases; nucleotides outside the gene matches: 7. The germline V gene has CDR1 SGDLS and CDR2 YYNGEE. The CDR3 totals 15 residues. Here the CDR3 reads CASSPQTGGAYGYTF. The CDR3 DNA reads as TGTGCCAGCAGCCCTCAGACAGGGGGCGCCTATGGCTACACCTTC.

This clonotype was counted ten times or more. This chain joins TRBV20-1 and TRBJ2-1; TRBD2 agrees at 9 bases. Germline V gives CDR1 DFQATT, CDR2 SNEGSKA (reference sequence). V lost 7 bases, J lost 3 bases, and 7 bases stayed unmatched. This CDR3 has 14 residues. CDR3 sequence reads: CSGVSGGSYNEQFF. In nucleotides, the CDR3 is TGCAGTGGGGTTAGCGGGGGAAGCTACAATGAGCAGTTCTTC.

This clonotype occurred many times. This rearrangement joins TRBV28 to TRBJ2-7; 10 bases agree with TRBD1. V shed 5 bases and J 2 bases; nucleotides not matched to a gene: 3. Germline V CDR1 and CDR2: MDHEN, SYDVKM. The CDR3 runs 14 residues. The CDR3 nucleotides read TGTGCCAGCAGTCGGACAGGGGGAACCTACGAGCAGTACTTC. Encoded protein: CASSRTGGTYEQYF.

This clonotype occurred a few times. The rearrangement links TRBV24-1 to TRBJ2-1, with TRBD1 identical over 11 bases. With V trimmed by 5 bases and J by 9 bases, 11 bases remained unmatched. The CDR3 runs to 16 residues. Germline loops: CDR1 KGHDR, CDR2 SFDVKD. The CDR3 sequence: CATSAMGQGGAGEQFF. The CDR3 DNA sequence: TGTGCCACCAGTGCTATGGGACAGGGGGGCGCCGGTGAGCAGTTCTTC.

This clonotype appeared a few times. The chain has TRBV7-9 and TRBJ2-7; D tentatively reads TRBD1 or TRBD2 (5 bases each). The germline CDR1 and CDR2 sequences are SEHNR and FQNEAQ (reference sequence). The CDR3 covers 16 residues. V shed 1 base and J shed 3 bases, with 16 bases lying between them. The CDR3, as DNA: TGTGCCAGCAGCTTAGGGGCCGGGACGGGCTTCTACGAGCAGTACTTC. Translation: CASSLGAGTGFYEQYF.

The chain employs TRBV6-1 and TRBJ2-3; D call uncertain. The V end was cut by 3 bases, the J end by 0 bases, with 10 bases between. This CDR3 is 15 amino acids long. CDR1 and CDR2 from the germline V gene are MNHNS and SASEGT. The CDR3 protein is CASSDEKISTDTQYF. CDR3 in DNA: TGTGCCAGCAGTGATGAAAAGATTAGCACAGATACGCAGTATTTT.

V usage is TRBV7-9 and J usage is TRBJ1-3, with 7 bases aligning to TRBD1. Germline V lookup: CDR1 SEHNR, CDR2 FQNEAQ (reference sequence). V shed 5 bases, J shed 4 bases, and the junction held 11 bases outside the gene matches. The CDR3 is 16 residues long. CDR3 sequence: CASSHLTGVRGNTIYF. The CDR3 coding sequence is TGTGCCAGCAGCCATCTTACAGGGGTGCGCGGAAACACCATATATTTT.

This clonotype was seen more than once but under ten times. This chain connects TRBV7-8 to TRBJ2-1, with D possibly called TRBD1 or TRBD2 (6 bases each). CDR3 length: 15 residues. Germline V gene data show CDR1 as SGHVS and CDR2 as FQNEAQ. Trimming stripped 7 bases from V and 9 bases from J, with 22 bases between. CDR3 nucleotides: TGTGCCAGCACCGATCTTGGGGGGCTTGGGGGTGAGCAGTTCTTC. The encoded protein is CASTDLGGLGGEQFF.

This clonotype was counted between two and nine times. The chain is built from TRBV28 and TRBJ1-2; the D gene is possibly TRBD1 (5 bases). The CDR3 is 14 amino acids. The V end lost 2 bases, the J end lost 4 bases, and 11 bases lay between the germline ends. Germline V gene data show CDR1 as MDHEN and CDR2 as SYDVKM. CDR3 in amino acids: CASSLGSRAYGYTF. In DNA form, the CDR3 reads TGTGCCAGCAGTTTAGGGTCCAGGGCCTATGGCTACACCTTC.

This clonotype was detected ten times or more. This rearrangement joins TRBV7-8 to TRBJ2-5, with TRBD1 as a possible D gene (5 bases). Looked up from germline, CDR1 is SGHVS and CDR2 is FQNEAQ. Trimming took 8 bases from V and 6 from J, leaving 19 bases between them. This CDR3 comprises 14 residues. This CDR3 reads CASQPDRNEKTQYF. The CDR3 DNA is TGTGCCAGCCAGCCCGACAGAAATGAGAAGACCCAGTACTTC.